This TCR beta chain was profiled in a study of blood T cell repertoires in COVID-19 (TCRdb year 2020). About the investigation overall: Samples covering the acute and convalescent phases of COVID-19 were provided by collaborators in the United States, Italy and Spain. The prospective study material was composed of cDNA or gDNA derived from T cells, B-cell-depleted T cells, or PBMCs. Subjects who had been exposed to COVID-19, were actively infected with it, or had recovered from it provided the deeply sampled blood TCRbeta repertoires that made up the dataset. A freely available public database, intended as a resource for researchers studying the immune response to SARS-CoV-2, is where the repertoires were released. Samples were obtained from the ongoing ImmuneRACE study (first 160 participants) and from approximately 1,200 subjects provided by 6 global collaborators. A de-identified subject ID, COVID-19 status, age in years and sex were almost always included in the sample metadata. HLA class I and class II types, where available, came from metadata supplied by the sample provider rather than from assay-based typing. Broader findings and caveats from the paper: The quantity of clinical and demographic metadata differed by source and by participant and was supplied without curation.

This clone is a singleton in its sample. Its antigen has not been determined. No base-level quality is on record; no much larger clone is a single base apart. TCRbeta CDR3 regions were amplified from genomic DNA by means of the immunoSEQ Assay, a bias-controlled multiplex PCR. As for the authors' bioinformatics: Nucleated cell counts per sample were estimated from amplification of reference gene primers within the assay. To quantify the absolute abundance of each unique TCRbeta CDR3 rearrangement, sequence reads were collapsed and filtered. Productive Simpson clonality was computed per sample as the square root of Simpson's diversity index over productive rearrangements. Drawn from immuneACCESS, this table holds only the in-frame rearrangements with V and J called that TCRdb kept. Clones are partly lost; checked studies trace under half to an unresolved V gene and leave the rest unexplained. V, J and clone size were drawn from that table, and D and trimming were deduced from the DNA. The sample contains almost 250,000 clones, 65% to 90% of them found a single time. In total, the top ten clones hold approximately 9.6% of the sample.

The CDR3 runs 14 residues from the cysteine to the phenylalanine. Here the CDR3 DNA is all that survives: 42 bases in frame from base 1. Trimming removed 3 bases from V and 3 bases from J; the gene matches leave 6 bases unexplained. The germline V gene (reference sequence) specifies GTSNPN as CDR1 and SVGIG as CDR2. Participants in the prospective study were aged about 18 to 89 years, lived in approximately 26 United States geographic areas, and enrolled through a virtual design. Cohort assignment in the prospective study relied on participant-reported clinical history from a screening survey and a study questionnaire. Each participant in the prospective study had whole blood, serum and a nasopharyngeal or oropharyngeal swab collected by mobile phlebotomists. Additional blood draws and questionnaires over an approximately 2-month period could optionally be provided by prospective study participants. Before DNA extraction, blood samples from the prospective study were shipped at room temperature or frozen.

The sequence derives from a woman in her 50s with acute COVID-19. Sequenced sample: PBMCs or T cells enriched from blood (not recorded which). The chain is encoded by TRBV30 joined to TRBJ1-1; TRBD1 fits 8 bases in the junction. The CDR3 loop reads CAWRSGGKDTEAFF. The DNA is as follows: TGTGCCTGGAGATCAGGGGGCAAGGACACTGAAGCTTTCTTT. Extended through the reference TRBV30 and TRBJ1-1 proteins, this CDR3 yields the full variable domain: SQTIHQWPATLVQPVGSPLSLECTVEGTSNPNLYWYRQAAGRGLQLLFYSVGIGQISSEVPQNLSASRPQDRQFILSSKKLLLSDSGFYLCAWRSGGKDTEAFFGQGTRLTVV.